This TCR beta chain was sequenced during a study of T cell repertoires in ileal Crohn's disease. Clones were read by immunoSEQ multiplex PCR, and TCRdb kept only the in-frame ones, dropping some. The table shows about 62,000 clones, with approximately 91% occurring only once. Germline lookup yields CDR1 SGHRS and CDR2 YFSETQ. The ends were cut back, 0 bases at V and 5 bases at J, with 17 bases in the middle. There are 16 residues in the CDR3. This clone is a singleton in its sample. Time point given: neoterminal ileum biopsy at postoperative endoscopy, about 6 months after surgery. The receptor comes from an adult with Crohn's disease. Sequencing was carried out using ileal tissue. The chain joins TRBV5-1 to TRBJ1-2; weak D call: TRBD1 (5 bases). CDR3 nucleotides: TGCGCCAGCAGCTTGGATGGGTCTGTAGGGGTTTATGGCTACACCTTC. Amino acid sequence: CASSLDGSVGVYGYTF.